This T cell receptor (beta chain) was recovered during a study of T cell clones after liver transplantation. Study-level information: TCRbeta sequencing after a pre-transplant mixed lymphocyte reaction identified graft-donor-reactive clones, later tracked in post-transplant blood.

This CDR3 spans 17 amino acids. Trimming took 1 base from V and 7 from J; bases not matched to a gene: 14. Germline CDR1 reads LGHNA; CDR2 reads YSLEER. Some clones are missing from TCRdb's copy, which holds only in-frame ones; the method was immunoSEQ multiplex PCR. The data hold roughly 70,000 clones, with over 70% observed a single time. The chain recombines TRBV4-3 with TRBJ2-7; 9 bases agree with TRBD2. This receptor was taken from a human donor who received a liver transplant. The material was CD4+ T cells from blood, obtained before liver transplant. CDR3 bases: TGCGCCAGCAGCCAAGGGACGGCGGGAGGGCCCTCTAGAGAGCAGTACTTC. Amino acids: CASSQGTAGGPSREQYF.